These 26 T cell receptor beta chains came from one sample sequenced in a study of response to subunit inactivated influenza vaccine. Each CDR3 protein is one row after TCRdb ran MiXCR on the RT-PCR reads. The table lists just under 550,000 distinct CDR3 sequences, around a quarter of them singletons, with under 3.5% in the top ten. These sequences were also reported in another study, on T cells expressing NK-cell markers. As that report states: TCR beta libraries carry UMIs added by 5'RACE template switching.

Here the sequenced sample was CD4+ T cells sorted from PBMCs, taken 11 to 12 days after vaccination. The receptors shown here come from a man aged 50 to 60 who received an inactivated influenza vaccine.

This clonotype was seen more than once but under ten times. The CDR3 loop is CASSDAVTNEKLFF. DNA of the CDR3: TGTGCCAGCAGTGATGCAGTTACTAATGAAAAACTGTTTTTT. J is TRBJ1-4 and V is TRBV25-1; D gene ambiguous. From germline, CDR1 is MGHDK and CDR2 SYGVNS. The CDR3 loop spans 14 amino acids. Between the trimmed V and J ends, which lost 3 bases and 2 bases, there was a span of 7 bases. Full variable domain (rest looked up from reference TRBV25-1 and TRBJ1-4): EADIYQTPRYLVIGTGKKITLECSQTMGHDKMYWYQQDPGMELHLIHYSYGVNSTEKGDLSSESTVSRIRTEHFPLTLESARPSHTSQYLCASSDAVTNEKLFFGSGTQLSVL.

A word on this clonotype: At one end the junction does not follow the germline gene, possibly because of a read error. V is TRBV10-3 and J is TRBJ1-6; D is possibly TRBD1 (5 bases). CDR3 length: 12 residues. Germline lookup yields CDR1 ENHRY and CDR2 SYGVKD. The CDR3 DNA reads TGTGCCATCAGTGAGTCCGGTGTAGGGGCCCAGTTT. Amino acid sequence: CAISESGVGAQF.

This clonotype was observed a handful of times. This chain connects TRBV7-2 to TRBJ2-7, with 7 bases aligning to TRBD2. Trimming removed 5 bases from V and 3 bases from J; junction bases left unmatched: 10. The CDR3 consists of 15 residues. Looked up from germline, CDR1 is SGHTA and CDR2 is FQGNSA. CDR3 in DNA: TGTGCCAGCAGCCCCTTAGCGGGCCAATTCTACGAGCAGTACTTC. Amino acid sequence: CASSPLAGQFYEQYF.

The chain employs TRBV3-1 and TRBJ2-1, with unresolved D. V lost 2 bases, J lost 8 bases, and 16 bases lay in between. This CDR3 has 15 amino acids. The germline V gene has CDR1 LGHDT and CDR2 YNNKEL (reference sequence). The DNA of the CDR3 is TGTGCCAGCAGCCAACGGGCCTTAGGTCGGGATGAGCAGTTCTTC. Its translation: CASSQRALGRDEQFF.

There are a few counts of this clonotype. CDR3 DNA: TGTGCCAGCAGGTACAGGGTTACCGGGGAGCTGTTTTTT. This gives the protein CASRYRVTGELFF. The chain couples TRBV11-2 to TRBJ2-2, with D maybe TRBD1 (6 bases). Trimming pared 6 bases from V and 5 bases from J, leaving 10 bases between. CDR3 length equals 13 residues. Germline CDR1 and CDR2: SGHAT and FQNNGV.

This clonotype has just a few counts. The gene calls are TRBV27 and TRBJ2-1, with TRBD2 matching over 7 bases. This CDR3 is 17 amino acids long. After removal of 6 bases from V and 0 bases from J, the junction contained 11 bases not matched to a gene. Germline lookup yields CDR1 MNHEY and CDR2 SMNVEV (reference sequence). This CDR3 is CASSRRTAGSSYNEQFF. The DNA of the CDR3 is TGTGCCAGCAGCCGAAGAACAGCGGGGAGCTCCTACAATGAGCAGTTCTTC.

Here the CDR3 DNA reads TGTGCCAGCATGATTCGTGAAAAACTGTTTTTT. Translating it yields CASMIREKLFF. The genes are TRBV5-8 and TRBJ1-4; D remains ambiguous. This CDR3 is built from 11 residues. Germline-derived CDR1 and CDR2 are SGHTS and YDEGEE. V lost 6 bases and J lost 7, with 7 bases in between.

This clonotype occurred a few times. The V gene is TRBV7-3, the J gene TRBJ2-3, with 7 bases lining up with TRBD2. This CDR3 is built from 14 residues. CDR1 SGHTA and CDR2 FQGTGA come from the germline V gene. The ends lost 2 bases at V and 4 bases at J; junction bases unmatched: 3. CDR3 in DNA: TGTGCCAGCAGCTTAGCGGGAGAGGCAGATACGCAGTATTTT. The encoded protein is CASSLAGEADTQYF. Filled out from reference TRBV7-3 and TRBJ2-3, the complete variable domain reads GAGVSQTPSNKVTEKGKYVELRCDPISGHTALYWYRQSLGQGPEFLIYFQGTGAADDSGLPNDRFFAVRPEGSVSTLKIQRTERGDSAVYLCASSLAGEADTQYFGPGTRLTVL.

The table lists this clonotype with a few counts. This chain connects TRBV12-3 or TRBV12-4 to TRBJ1-6; TRBD1 matches 7 bases. The CDR3 runs 15 residues. With 5 bases clipped from V and 7 bases from J, the junction kept 8 bases outside the gene matches. The CDR3 region is CASSKNTGDNSPLHF. The CDR3 DNA reads TGTGCCAGCAGTAAGAACACAGGGGACAATTCACCCCTCCACTTT.

This clonotype occurred a few times. Sequence at one end of the junction differs from germline and may be a read error. The chain recombines TRBV2 with TRBJ2-1; TRBD1 matches at 8 bases. Germline values: CDR1 SNHLY, CDR2 FYNNEI. The length of the CDR3 is 11 residues. CDR3 amino acids: CASREDREGSF. The DNA of the CDR3 is TGTGCCAGCAGGGAGGACAGGGAAGGGTCCTTC.

The chain employs TRBV20-1 and TRBJ2-7; tentative D call: TRBD2 (5 bases). Germline CDR1 DFQATT, CDR2 SNEGSKA (reference sequence). The CDR3 extends over 14 amino acids. Trimming stripped 3 bases from V and 1 base from J, with 13 bases between. The CDR3 region has the DNA TGCAGTGCTAGCCCCGCAAGACTATCCTACGAGCAGTACTTC. Its translation: CSASPARLSYEQYF.

The V and J genes are TRBV6-1 and TRBJ2-5, with D unresolved. V was shortened by 2 bases and J by 4 bases, with 8 bases between the two germline ends. This CDR3 comprises 13 residues. Germline V gene lookup returns CDR1 MNHNS and CDR2 SASEGT. The DNA of the CDR3 is TGTGCCAGCAGTGAACTGACCGGAGAGACCCAGTACTTC. Residues: CASSELTGETQYF.

The chain carries TRBV3-1 and TRBJ2-5; D is possibly TRBD1 or TRBD2 (5 bases each). The germline V gene has CDR1 LGHDT and CDR2 YNNKEL (reference sequence). V was cut by 3 bases and J by 5 bases, with 22 bases left in between. The CDR3 loop spans 17 amino acids. Here the CDR3 reads CASSHDRPGPIQETQYF. CDR3 DNA: TGTGCCAGCAGCCACGACCGACCGGGACCAATTCAGGAGACCCAGTACTTC.

The chain combines TRBV28 with TRBJ2-3; D gene uncertain. Germline values: CDR1 MDHEN, CDR2 SYDVKM. Trimming took off 7 bases at V and 2 bases at J, with 13 bases between the two ends. CDR3 length: 14 amino acids. The CDR3 region is CASTRQPATDTQYF. In nucleotides, the CDR3 is TGTGCCAGCACTAGGCAGCCAGCCACAGATACGCAGTATTTT.

The chain couples TRBV29-1 to TRBJ2-3; 14 bases are a match to TRBD2. With V trimmed by 5 bases and J by 7 bases, 8 bases remained unmatched. This CDR3 has 15 amino acids. Looked up from germline, CDR1 is SQVTM and CDR2 is ANQGSEA. CDR3 DNA sequence: TGCAGCGTTTCGGGACTAGCGGGAGAATTATATACGCAGTATTTT. Its translation is CSVSGLAGELYTQYF.

This clonotype was observed a handful of times. The gene calls are TRBV2 and TRBJ1-1, with 8 bases fitting TRBD1. V shed 6 bases, J shed 3 bases, and the junction held 3 bases outside the gene matches. This CDR3 region has 13 residues. CDR1 is SNHLY, CDR2 FYNNEI, per germline. The CDR3 protein is CASREDRDTEAFF. The CDR3 nucleotides are TGTGCCAGCAGAGAGGACAGGGACACTGAAGCTTTCTTT.

This clonotype was counted a single time. This sequence joins TRBV27 and TRBJ2-7; no reliable D call. Germline CDR1 MNHEY, CDR2 SMNVEV (reference sequence). The CDR3 is 15 residues long. The germline V and J ends were trimmed by 2 bases and 4 bases, with 15 bases remaining between them. DNA for the CDR3: TGTGCCAGCAGTTTACGGGCAAGCAGAACATACGAGCAGTACTTC. Amino acids: CASSLRASRTYEQYF.

This clonotype was observed many times. The V call is TRBV7-9, the J call TRBJ2-3; a weak D match, TRBD2 (6 bases). Between the trimmed V and J ends, which lost 5 bases and 2 bases, there was a span of 11 bases. Per germline, CDR1 SEHNR and CDR2 FQNEAQ (reference sequence). This CDR3 comprises 14 residues. The CDR3, as DNA: TGTGCCAGCAGCCCTGGGACTCACACAGATACGCAGTATTTT. Translating gives CASSPGTHTDTQYF.

This chain links TRBV3-1 with TRBJ2-1; a weak D match, TRBD1 (6 bases). V lost 4 bases to trimming and J lost 12 bases, with 16 bases between them. CDR3 length: 13 residues. Germline V gene data show CDR1 as LGHDT and CDR2 as YNNKEL (reference sequence). CDR3 DNA sequence: TGTGCCAGCAGCCCTGACAGGTTACAGGGGCAGTTCTTC. Translated: CASSPDRLQGQFF.

The rearrangement links TRBV7-9 to TRBJ1-6, with 8 bases identical to TRBD1. This CDR3 is built from 15 residues. Germline trimming cut 5 bases from V and 9 bases from J; bases unmatched to any gene: 9. Germline V gives CDR1 SEHNR, CDR2 FQNEAQ (reference sequence). CDR3 region: CASSRRTGRTSPLHF. In DNA form, the CDR3 reads TGTGCCAGCAGCCGAAGGACAGGGAGAACTTCACCCCTCCACTTT. Together with reference TRBV7-9 and TRBJ1-6, the CDR3 gives the full variable domain: DTGVSQNPRHKITKRGQNVTFRCDPISEHNRLYWYRQTLGQGPEFLTYFQNEAQLEKSRLLSDRFSAERPKGSFSTLEIQRTEQGDSAMYLCASSRRTGRTSPLHFGNGTRLTVT.

This chain connects TRBV14 to TRBJ2-3, with TRBD2 matching over 7 bases. Germline lookup yields CDR1 SGHDN and CDR2 FVKESK. V dropped 3 bases and J dropped 2; count of bases not matched to a gene: 8. The CDR3 runs to 16 residues. The CDR3 here is CASSHLAGVNTDTQYF. In DNA, the CDR3 is TGTGCCAGCAGCCATCTGGCGGGGGTTAACACAGATACGCAGTATTTT.

On this clonotype itself: The junction departs from the called germline gene at one end, perhaps through a read error. V is TRBV6-5 and J is TRBJ2-7, with TRBD1 matching over 7 bases. CDR1 and CDR2 from the germline V gene are MNHEY and SVGAGI. The CDR3 totals 14 residues. CDR3 residues: CASSFRDSPSEQYF. The CDR3 coding sequence is TGTGCCAGTAGTTTCCGGGACAGTCCCTCCGAGCAGTACTTC.

This clonotype appeared a few times. This chain connects TRBV4-1 to TRBJ1-1, with D perhaps matching TRBD1 (5 bases). This CDR3 region has 13 residues. The germline V gene has CDR1 MGHRA and CDR2 YSYEKL. Trimming shortened V by 1 base and J by 11 bases, and 14 bases separated the two germline ends. CDR3 nucleotides: TGCGCCAGCAGCCAAGTGCAGGGTGGAATTGCTTTCTTT. Protein: CASSQVQGGIAFF.

The rearrangement links TRBV7-2 to TRBJ2-3; 7 bases map to TRBD2. This CDR3 spans 16 amino acids. Germline CDR1 is SGHTA and CDR2 is FQGNSA. With V trimmed by 5 bases and J by 1 base, 9 bases remained unmatched. CDR3 nucleotides: TGTGCCAGCAGCCTCCACAGCGGGACCCGCACAGATACGCAGTATTTT. Protein: CASSLHSGTRTDTQYF.

This clonotype occurred a few times. J is TRBJ1-5 and V is TRBV24-1; no firm D call. The ends were cut back, 2 bases at V and 6 bases at J, with 4 bases in the middle. This CDR3 comprises 12 residues. Looked up from germline, CDR1 is KGHDR and CDR2 is SFDVKD. CDR3 sequence (DNA): TGTGCCACCAGTGATTCCGGTCAGCCCCAGCATTTT. It specifies CATSDSGQPQHF.

This sequence joins TRBV15 and TRBJ2-3, with 10 bases fitting TRBD1. Trimming at V came to 1 base and at J to 0 bases, leaving 4 bases not matched to a gene. The CDR3 consists of 17 residues. In germline, CDR1 is LNHNV, CDR2 YYDKDF (reference sequence). The CDR3 loop reads CATSRGDRGSSTDTQYF. The CDR3 DNA reads TGTGCCACCAGCAGAGGGGACAGGGGCTCTAGCACAGATACGCAGTATTTT. The whole variable domain, filled in from reference TRBV15 and TRBJ2-3, reads DAMVIQNPRYQVTQFGKPVTLSCSQTLNHNVMYWYQQKSSQAPKLLFHYYDKDFNNEADTPDNFQSRRPNTSFCFLDIRSPGLGDTAMYLCATSRGDRGSSTDTQYFGPGTRLTVL.